This T cell receptor (beta chain) was found in a study of T cell repertoires in aging, cancer and after chemotherapy. In this sample, this clonotype is medium-sized. A mixed TRB-A/B primer pool amplified rearranged TRB by multiplex touch-down PCR. TCRdb analysed the multiplex PCR reads with MiXCR anew, one entry per CDR3 protein. The table shows about 2,300 distinct CDR3 sequences, with approximately 24% occurring only once. There are 13 residues in the CDR3. V shed 5 bases, J shed 4 bases, and the junction held 6 bases outside the gene matches. Germline V gene sequence: CDR1 DFQATT, CDR2 SNEGSKA (reference sequence). Peripheral blood genomic DNA, not sorted cells or RNA, was the template.

The sequenced material came from blood. The V gene is TRBV20-1, the J gene TRBJ2-7, with 9 nucleotides matching TRBD1. The TCR originated in a human donor with a blood cancer. DNA of the CDR3: TGCAGTGCTTCCAGCGGACAGGGGTACGAGCAGTACTTC. This codes for CSASSGQGYEQYF.